This passage covers 21 T cell receptor beta chains from one sample sequenced in a study of identical twins. TCRdb used MiXCR to reprocess the 5' RACE reads, holding one entry per CDR3 protein. Of hundreds of thousands of distinct CDR3 sequences listed, roughly 24% are singletons. These sequences were also reported in another study, on T cells expressing NK-cell markers.

The specimen was CD4+ T cells sorted from blood. The receptor source for this set is a woman aged 18-35 years in good health.

The sample holds a few counts of this clonotype. This rearrangement joins TRBV6-4 to TRBJ1-2, with 11 bases that match TRBD1. J lost 8 bases, V lost 8 bases, and 7 bases had no gene match. This CDR3 spans 13 amino acids. The germline CDR1 and CDR2 sequences are MRHNA and SNTAGT. Here the CDR3 reads CASEPDRGLGYTF. The CDR3 region has the DNA TGTGCCAGCGAGCCGGACAGGGGGCTCGGCTACACCTTC.

The chain links TRBV6-2 or TRBV6-3 to TRBJ2-1; D call uncertain. V lost 5 bases and J lost 0, with 11 bases in between. This CDR3 has 15 amino acids. CDR1 MNHEY and CDR2 SVGEGT come from the germline V gene. The CDR3 loop reads CASSRTVSSYNEQFF. The DNA of the CDR3 is TGTGCCAGCAGTCGCACTGTTAGCTCCTACAATGAGCAGTTCTTC.

This clonotype was seen many times. The chain couples TRBV7-9 to TRBJ1-1, with TRBD1 as a possible D gene (5 bases). CDR3 length: 12 residues. The germline V gene has CDR1 SEHNR and CDR2 FQNEAQ (reference sequence). The V and J ends lost 10 bases and 6 bases respectively, with 15 bases between them. The CDR3 nucleotides read TGTGCCATCGCTAGACAGAATGCTGAAGCTTTCTTT. Amino acid sequence: CAIARQNAEAFF.

This clonotype was found a few times. The chain joins TRBV4-3 to TRBJ2-7; D unresolved. Germline CDR1 LGHNA, CDR2 YSLEER. The CDR3 is 13 amino acids. Trimming shortened V by 8 bases and J by 7 bases, and 18 bases separated the two germline ends. Here the CDR3 reads CASALGTSREQYF. CDR3 DNA sequence: TGCGCCAGCGCGCTAGGTACCTCGAGGGAGCAGTACTTC.

The chain employs TRBV20-1 and TRBJ1-2; possibly TRBD1 for D (6 bases). The ends were cut back, 2 bases at V and 10 bases at J, with 14 bases in the middle. Germline CDR1 is DFQATT and CDR2 is SNEGSKA (reference sequence). This CDR3 has 12 residues. The CDR3 nucleotides are TGCAGTGCTAGAATCCGAACAGGGATCTACACCTTC. It codes for CSARIRTGIYTF.

This clonotype was counted a few times. CDR3 coding DNA: TGTGCCAGCAGTTTCACCAGGGAAGTGCGGGGCTACACCTTC. Translating gives CASSFTREVRGYTF. The chain joins TRBV12-3 or TRBV12-4 to TRBJ1-2, with D possibly matching TRBD1 (5 bases). V dropped 3 bases and J dropped 8 bases, with 16 bases sitting between them. The CDR3 runs 14 residues.

This clonotype was detected a few times. This CDR3 reads CAWNRGEDNEQFF. CDR3 in DNA: TGTGCCTGGAACCGGGGCGAAGACAATGAGCAGTTCTTC. The rearrangement joins TRBV30 to TRBJ2-1; D tentatively fits TRBD1 or TRBD2 (5 bases each). This CDR3 region has 13 residues. Trimming shortened V by 4 bases and J by 5 bases, and 12 bases separated the two germline ends. Per the germline V gene, CDR1 is GTSNPN and CDR2 is SVGIG (reference sequence).

This clonotype showed up just a few times. The chain carries TRBV29-1 and TRBJ2-1, with D possibly called TRBD1 or TRBD2 (5 bases each). V was cut by 5 bases and J by 5 bases, with 19 bases left in between. Germline lookup yields CDR1 SQVTM and CDR2 ANQGSEA. The CDR3 has 15 amino acids. The CDR3 DNA sequence: TGCAGCGTTCGGTTGTTTCTCGGGGCGAACAATGAGCAGTTCTTC. It translates to CSVRLFLGANNEQFF.

This clonotype was found a few times. The chain couples TRBV5-1 to TRBJ1-4; the match to TRBD1 covers 8 bases. J lost 13 bases, V lost 2 bases, and 7 bases had no gene match. Germline CDR1 and CDR2: SGHRS and YFSETQ. The CDR3 spans 13 residues. CDR3 protein: CASSFGQGLGLFF. The CDR3 DNA reads as TGCGCCAGCAGCTTCGGACAGGGTTTGGGACTGTTTTTT.

This clonotype was seen more than once but under ten times. This rearrangement joins TRBV29-1 to TRBJ2-5; D is unclear. V was shortened by 6 bases and J by 5 bases, with 7 bases between the two germline ends. CDR3 length: 10 amino acids. Looked up from germline, CDR1 is SQVTM and CDR2 is ANQGSEA. CDR3 bases: TGCAGCGTGGCAGAGGAGACCCAGTACTTC. It specifies CSVAEETQYF.

The chain links TRBV29-1 to TRBJ2-1; 7 bases are a match to TRBD1. Unmatched junction bases numbered 10, after V lost 7 bases and J lost 4 bases. The CDR3 has 14 amino acids. Germline V gives CDR1 SQVTM, CDR2 ANQGSEA. CDR3 nucleotides: TGCAGCGCAAAGACAGGGTTCGTGTACAATGAGCAGTTCTTC. It codes for CSAKTGFVYNEQFF.

This clonotype was picked up a small number of times. V and J are TRBV10-3 and TRBJ2-5, with D hard to call. The V and J ends lost 3 bases and 5 bases respectively, with 13 bases between them. This CDR3 contains 14 residues. Per the germline V gene, CDR1 is ENHRY and CDR2 is SYGVKD. The CDR3 DNA is TGTGCCATCAGTGACCGACAAGGTCAGGAGACCCAGTACTTC. Translating it yields CAISDRQGQETQYF.

The chain uses TRBV4-3 and TRBJ2-3, with a possible D match to TRBD1 (5 bases). The CDR3 extends over 14 amino acids. Germline V gives CDR1 LGHNA, CDR2 YSLEER. Trimming shortened V by 0 bases and J by 2 bases, and 6 bases separated the two germline ends. DNA of the CDR3: TGCGCCAGCAGCCAAGACAGGGACACAGATACGCAGTATTTT. Translating gives CASSQDRDTDTQYF.

This rearrangement joins TRBV5-1 to TRBJ2-1; D call uncertain. Germline CDR1 SGHRS, CDR2 YFSETQ. The CDR3 covers 13 residues. Trimming left V 0 bases short and J 7 bases short, with 8 bases between. The CDR3 sequence: CASSLAWVNEQFF. For the CDR3, the DNA is TGCGCCAGCAGCTTGGCCTGGGTAAATGAGCAGTTCTTC.

This clonotype was detected a few times. The chain employs TRBV5-1 and TRBJ2-3, with D perhaps matching TRBD1 or TRBD2 (8 bases each). The CDR3 consists of 16 residues. Trimming took off 4 bases at V and 5 bases at J, with 20 bases between the two ends. CDR1 and CDR2 (germline): SGHRS, YFSETQ. The CDR3 sequence is CASSPGGSGTGDTQYF. The DNA for the CDR3 is TGCGCCAGCAGCCCCGGAGGTAGCGGGACAGGAGATACGCAGTATTTT.

The chain uses TRBV6-2 or TRBV6-3 and TRBJ2-7, with D tentatively TRBD2 (6 bases). Germline CDR1 reads MNHEY; CDR2 reads SVGEGT. The V end was cut by 7 bases, the J end by 0 bases, with 16 bases between. This CDR3 spans 15 amino acids. CDR3 nucleotide sequence: TGTGCCAGCAACCAGGGACTTCGAAGCTCCTACGAGCAGTACTTC. Amino acids: CASNQGLRSSYEQYF.

The genes are TRBV12-3 or TRBV12-4 and TRBJ2-7; D is possibly TRBD2 (5 bases). The CDR3 is 13 amino acids. V was clipped by 9 bases and J by 1 base, with 13 bases between them. The CDR3 sequence is CASSKERSYEQYF. The CDR3 DNA reads as TGTGCCAGTTCCAAAGAGCGGTCCTACGAGCAGTACTTC.

The V and J genes are TRBV6-1 and TRBJ1-1; D might be TRBD1 (6 bases). The CDR3 runs 13 residues. Germline CDR1 and CDR2: MNHNS and SASEGT. Trimming removed 7 bases from V and 11 bases from J, with 20 bases in between. In nucleotides, the CDR3 is TGTGCCAGCACCCCCTCGACAGGCCGACTGGCTTTCTTT. This translates into CASTPSTGRLAFF.

This clonotype turned up a few times. This chain uses TRBV5-1 with TRBJ2-7; 7 bases line up with TRBD1. The CDR3 consists of 15 residues. The ends lost 0 bases at V and 2 bases at J; junction bases unmatched: 5. Germline loops: CDR1 SGHRS, CDR2 YFSETQ. CDR3 sequence (DNA): TGCGCCAGCAGCTTGGCCGGGACAGAGCCCTACGAGCAGTACTTC. This codes for CASSLAGTEPYEQYF.

This clonotype has only a few counts. This CDR3 reads CASKEDPNSPLHF. The CDR3 DNA reads as TGCGCCAGCAAGGAGGACCCTAATTCACCCCTCCACTTT. The V and J genes are TRBV5-1 and TRBJ1-6, with D hard to call. Germline V gives CDR1 SGHRS, CDR2 YFSETQ. V shed 6 bases and J shed 6 bases, with 10 bases lying between them. This CDR3 comprises 13 residues. Full variable domain (remainder filled in from reference TRBV5-1 and TRBJ1-6): KAGVTQTPRYLIKTRGQQVTLSCSPISGHRSVSWYQQTPGQGLQFLFEYFSETQRNKGNFPGRFSGRQFSNSRSEMNVSTLELGDSALYLCASKEDPNSPLHFGNGTRLTVT.

The V gene is TRBV20-1, the J gene TRBJ2-7; tentative D call: TRBD1 (6 bases). The CDR3 is 13 residues long. Germline V lookup: CDR1 DFQATT, CDR2 SNEGSKA (reference sequence). V lost 6 bases and J lost 2, with 14 bases in between. The DNA of the CDR3 is TGCAGTGCGCGGAGACAGGATACCTACGAGCAGTACTTC. This translates into CSARRQDTYEQYF.